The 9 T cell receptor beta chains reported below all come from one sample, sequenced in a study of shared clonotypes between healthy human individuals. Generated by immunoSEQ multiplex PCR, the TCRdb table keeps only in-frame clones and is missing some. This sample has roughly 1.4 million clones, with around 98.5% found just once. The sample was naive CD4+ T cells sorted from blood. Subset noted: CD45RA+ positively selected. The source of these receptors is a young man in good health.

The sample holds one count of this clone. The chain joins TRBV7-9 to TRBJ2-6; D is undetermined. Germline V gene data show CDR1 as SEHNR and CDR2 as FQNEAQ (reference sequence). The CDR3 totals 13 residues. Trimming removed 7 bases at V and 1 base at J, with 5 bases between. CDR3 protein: CASTQSGANVLTF. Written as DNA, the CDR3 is TGTGCCAGCACTCAATCTGGGGCCAACGTCCTGACTTTC.

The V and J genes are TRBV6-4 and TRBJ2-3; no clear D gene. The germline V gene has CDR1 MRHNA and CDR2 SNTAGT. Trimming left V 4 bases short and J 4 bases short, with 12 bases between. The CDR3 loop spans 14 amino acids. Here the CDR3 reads CASSAWGSPDTQYF. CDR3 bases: TGTGCCAGCAGTGCCTGGGGAAGCCCAGATACGCAGTATTTT.

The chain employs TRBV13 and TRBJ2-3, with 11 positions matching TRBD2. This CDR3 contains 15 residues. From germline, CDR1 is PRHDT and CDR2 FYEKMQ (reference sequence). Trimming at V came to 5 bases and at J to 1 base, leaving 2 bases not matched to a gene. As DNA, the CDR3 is TGTGCCAGCAGCGGGGGACTAGCGGGCACAGATACGCAGTATTTT. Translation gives CASSGGLAGTDTQYF.

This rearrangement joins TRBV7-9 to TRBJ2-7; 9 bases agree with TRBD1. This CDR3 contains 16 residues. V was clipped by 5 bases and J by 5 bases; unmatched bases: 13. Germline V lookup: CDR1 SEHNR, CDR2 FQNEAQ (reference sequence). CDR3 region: CASSRTEDRGHDEQYF. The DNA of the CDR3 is TGTGCCAGCAGCCGCACCGAGGACAGGGGCCACGACGAGCAGTACTTC.

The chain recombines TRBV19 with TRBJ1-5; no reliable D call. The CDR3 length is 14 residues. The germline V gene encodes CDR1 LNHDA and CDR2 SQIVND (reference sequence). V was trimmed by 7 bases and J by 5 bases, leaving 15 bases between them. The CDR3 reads CASTRGRVYQPQHF. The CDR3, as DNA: TGTGCCAGTACCCGTGGGAGGGTCTATCAGCCCCAGCATTTT.

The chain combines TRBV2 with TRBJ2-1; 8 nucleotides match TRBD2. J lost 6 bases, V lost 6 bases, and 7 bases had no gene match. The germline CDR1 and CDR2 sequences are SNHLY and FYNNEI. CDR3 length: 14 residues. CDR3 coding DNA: TGTGCCAGCAGAGCGGGAGAGGTGGCCAATGAGCAGTTCTTC. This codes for CASRAGEVANEQFF.

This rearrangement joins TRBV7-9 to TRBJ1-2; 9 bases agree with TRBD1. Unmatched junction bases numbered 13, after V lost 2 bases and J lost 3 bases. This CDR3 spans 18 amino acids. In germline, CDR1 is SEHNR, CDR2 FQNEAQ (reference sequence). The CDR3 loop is CASSLRPVPDRGHYGYTF. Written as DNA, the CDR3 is TGTGCCAGCAGCTTAAGACCCGTCCCGGACAGGGGCCACTATGGCTACACCTTC.

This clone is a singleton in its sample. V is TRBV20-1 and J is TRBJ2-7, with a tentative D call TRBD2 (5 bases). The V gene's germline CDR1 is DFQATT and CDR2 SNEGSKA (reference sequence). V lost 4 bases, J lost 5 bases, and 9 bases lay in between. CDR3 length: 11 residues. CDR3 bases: TGCAGTGCTAAGGAGAGGGACGAGCAGTACTTC. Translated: CSAKERDEQYF.

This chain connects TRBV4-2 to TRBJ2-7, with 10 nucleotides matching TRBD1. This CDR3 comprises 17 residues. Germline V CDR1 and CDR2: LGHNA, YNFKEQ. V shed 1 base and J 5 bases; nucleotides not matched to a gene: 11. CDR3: CASSQGGPGQGFHEQYF. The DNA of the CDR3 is TGTGCCAGCAGCCAAGGGGGGCCGGGACAGGGGTTCCACGAGCAGTACTTC.